This entry is about one T cell receptor (beta chain). The antigen is not known. The data were taken from a study of T cell repertoires in cytomegalovirus infection. TCRdb reprocessed the reads with MiXCR, giving one entry per CDR3 protein. The data show roughly 920,000 distinct CDR3 sequences, roughly 30% seen once. Overall study results and limits: CMV-specific TCR beta clonotypes restricted by HLA-C were the ones dominating the ex vivo response.

The V gene lost 0 bases and the J gene lost 4 bases, with 9 bases spanning the gap. The CDR3 covers 14 residues. Per the germline V gene, CDR1 is MGHRA and CDR2 is YSYEKL. The TCR comes from a human donor in good health (CMV status not recorded). Some clones in this sample may be carry-over from other donors' samples. Sequenced material: cultured CD8+ T cells from PBMCs, taken from culture after CMV antigen stimulation. The rearrangement uses TRBV4-1 and TRBJ1-1; no definite D call. CDR3: CASSQDELVTEAFF. The CDR3 nucleotides read TGCGCCAGCAGCCAAGACGAGTTGGTCACTGAAGCTTTCTTT.